These T cell receptor beta chains were read from a single sample in a study of cytomegalovirus exposure and HLA in healthy donors. Assay: immunoSEQ multiplex PCR; the TCRdb copy retains only in-frame clones and omits some. The repertoire holds 130,000 to 150,000 clones, nearly 80% seen once, with 1.5% to 2% in the top ten. Sequencing used PBMCs. The source is a woman aged 30 to 39 in good health and CMV-seronegative. CDR3s include the opening cysteine and the closing phenylalanine or tryptophan. Each record gives: CDR3 protein, V gene, J gene.

CAWISKHPSAKNIQYF	TRBV30	TRBJ2-4
CASSRGGTGGTNEKLFF	TRBV5-4	TRBJ1-4
CASSERGFSEQYF	TRBV6-1	TRBJ2-7
CASSLGADRGTYEQYF	TRBV5-1	TRBJ2-7
CASSEDQGWGNEQFF	TRBV10-2	TRBJ2-1
CASSQGTGSYEQYF	TRBV13	TRBJ2-7
CASNRGAFEKLFF	TRBV6-6	TRBJ1-4
CASSRDRGHGYTF	TRBV9	TRBJ1-2
CSVNKIDRNTEAFF	TRBV29-1	TRBJ1-1
CASSPQPDRGFYEQYF	TRBV18	TRBJ2-7
CASSLQGVNYGYTF	TRBV5-6	TRBJ1-2
CASSASGPGELFF	TRBV6-5	TRBJ2-2
CASSPGTGVRQETQYF	TRBV5-4	TRBJ2-5
CASSLGTGGDYEQYF	TRBV6-1	TRBJ2-7
CASSFTGGSGYGYTF	TRBV5-1	TRBJ1-2
CASSFLRGRGNTEAFF	TRBV27	TRBJ1-1
CASSRGNTEAFF	TRBV9	TRBJ1-1
CASRTGPYNEQFF	TRBV5-1	TRBJ2-1
CASRGGGDTEAFF	TRBV7-3	TRBJ1-1
CASSLGGQGYGYTF	TRBV5-1	TRBJ1-2
CASSPVEAGTDTQYF	TRBV5-1	TRBJ2-3
CSVERTGVKTQYF	TRBV29-1	TRBJ2-5
CASSDKSGGAYNEQFF	TRBV6-1	TRBJ2-1
CASSLVSNTEAFF	TRBV5-4	TRBJ1-1
CASSSTGGLGYTF	TRBV7-6	TRBJ1-2
CASSLGGPCTF	TRBV5-4	TRBJ1-2
CASSPLGGAMNEQYF	TRBV4-1	TRBJ2-7
CASSVGGERGSTDTQYF	TRBV9	TRBJ2-3
CASSQEGQQPQHF	TRBV4-1	TRBJ1-5
CASSDAGNQPQHF	TRBV2	TRBJ1-5
CASSDTRDRGSPADYEQYF	TRBV9	TRBJ2-7
CASSVVGGGDNEQFF	TRBV9	TRBJ2-1
CASRVVGAGELFF	TRBV5-8	TRBJ2-2
CASSLGGSGTDTQYF	TRBV5-4	TRBJ2-3
CASSSWTSGGGPETQYF	TRBV11-3	TRBJ2-5
CASILGSGENEQFF	TRBV2	TRBJ2-1